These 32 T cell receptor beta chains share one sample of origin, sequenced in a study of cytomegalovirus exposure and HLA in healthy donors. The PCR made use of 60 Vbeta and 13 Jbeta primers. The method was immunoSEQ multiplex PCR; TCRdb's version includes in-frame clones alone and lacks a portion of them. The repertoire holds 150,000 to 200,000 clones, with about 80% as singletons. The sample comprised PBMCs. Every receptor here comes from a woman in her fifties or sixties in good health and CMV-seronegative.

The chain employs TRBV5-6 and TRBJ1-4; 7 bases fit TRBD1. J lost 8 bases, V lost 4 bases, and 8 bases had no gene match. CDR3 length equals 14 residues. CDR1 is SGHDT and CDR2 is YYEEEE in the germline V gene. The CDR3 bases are TGTGCCAGCAGCGGGACAGCTAAGGACGAAAAACTGTTTTTT. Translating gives CASSGTAKDEKLFF. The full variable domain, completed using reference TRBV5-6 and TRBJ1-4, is DAGVTQSPTHLIKTRGQQVTLRCSPKSGHDTVSWYQQALGQGPQFIFQYYEEEERQRGNFPDRFSGHQFPNYSSELNVNALLLGDSALYLCASSGTAKDEKLFFGSGTQLSVL.

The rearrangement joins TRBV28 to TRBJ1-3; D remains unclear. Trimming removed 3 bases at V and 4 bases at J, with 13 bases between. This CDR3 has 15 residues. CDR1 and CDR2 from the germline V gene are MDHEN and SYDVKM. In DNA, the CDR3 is TGTGCCAGCAGTTTCGGCGCGGGGTACGGAAACACCATATATTTT. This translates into CASSFGAGYGNTIYF.

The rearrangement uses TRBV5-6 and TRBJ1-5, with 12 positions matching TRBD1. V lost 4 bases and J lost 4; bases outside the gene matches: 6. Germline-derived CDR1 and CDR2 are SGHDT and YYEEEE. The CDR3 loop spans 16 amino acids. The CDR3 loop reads CASSNRDRGQNQPQHF. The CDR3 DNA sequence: TGTGCCAGCAGCAACCGGGACAGGGGGCAGAATCAGCCCCAGCATTTT.

This CDR3 is CASRGTGGGYGYTF. DNA for the CDR3: TGTGCCAGCAGGGGGACAGGGGGGGGCTATGGCTACACCTTC. The genes are TRBV2 and TRBJ1-2, with TRBD1 matching 11 bases. This CDR3 comprises 14 residues. Germline V CDR1 and CDR2: SNHLY, FYNNEI. V was pared by 6 bases and J by 4 bases, with 4 bases of the junction left unmatched.

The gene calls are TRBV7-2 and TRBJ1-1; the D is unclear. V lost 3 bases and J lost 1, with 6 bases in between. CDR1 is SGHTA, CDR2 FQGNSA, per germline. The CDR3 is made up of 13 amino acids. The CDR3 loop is CASSLRQNTEAFF. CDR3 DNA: TGTGCCAGCAGCTTGAGACAGAACACTGAAGCTTTCTTT.

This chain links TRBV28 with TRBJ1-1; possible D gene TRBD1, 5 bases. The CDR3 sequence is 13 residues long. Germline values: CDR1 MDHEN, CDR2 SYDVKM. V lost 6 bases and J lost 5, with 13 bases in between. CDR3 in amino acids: CASRPGSRTEAFF. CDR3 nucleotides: TGTGCCAGCAGACCAGGGTCGAGGACTGAAGCTTTCTTT.

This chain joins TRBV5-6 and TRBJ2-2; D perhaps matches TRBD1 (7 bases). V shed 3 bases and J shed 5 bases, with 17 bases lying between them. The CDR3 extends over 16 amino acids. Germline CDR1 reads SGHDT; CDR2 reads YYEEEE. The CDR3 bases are TGTGCCAGCAGCTCCGGGGGACAGATGGATACCGGGGAGCTGTTTTTT. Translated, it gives CASSSGGQMDTGELFF. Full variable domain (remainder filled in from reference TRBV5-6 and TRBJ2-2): DAGVTQSPTHLIKTRGQQVTLRCSPKSGHDTVSWYQQALGQGPQFIFQYYEEEERQRGNFPDRFSGHQFPNYSSELNVNALLLGDSALYLCASSSGGQMDTGELFFGEGSRLTVL.

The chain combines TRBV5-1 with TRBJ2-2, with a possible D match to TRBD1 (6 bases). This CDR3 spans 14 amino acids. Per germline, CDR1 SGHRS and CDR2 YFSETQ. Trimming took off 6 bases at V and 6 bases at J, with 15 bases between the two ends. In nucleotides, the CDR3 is TGCGCCAGCAAGTCAGGGGACACGGCCGGGGAGCTGTTTTTT. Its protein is CASKSGDTAGELFF. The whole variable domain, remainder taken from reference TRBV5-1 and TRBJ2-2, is KAGVTQTPRYLIKTRGQQVTLSCSPISGHRSVSWYQQTPGQGLQFLFEYFSETQRNKGNFPGRFSGRQFSNSRSEMNVSTLELGDSALYLCASKSGDTAGELFFGEGSRLTVL.

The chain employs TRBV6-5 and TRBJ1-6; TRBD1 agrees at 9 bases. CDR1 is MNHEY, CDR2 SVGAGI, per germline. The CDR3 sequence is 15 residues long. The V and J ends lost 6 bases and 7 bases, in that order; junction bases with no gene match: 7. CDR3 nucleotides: TGTGCCAGCAGCCCGGGGACAGGGAAAAATTCACCCCTCCACTTT. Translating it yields CASSPGTGKNSPLHF.

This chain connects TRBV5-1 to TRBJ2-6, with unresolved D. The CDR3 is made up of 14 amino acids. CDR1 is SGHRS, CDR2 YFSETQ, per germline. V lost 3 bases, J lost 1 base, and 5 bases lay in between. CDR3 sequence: CASSSGSGANVLTF. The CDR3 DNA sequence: TGCGCCAGCAGCTCAGGTTCTGGGGCCAACGTCCTGACTTTC.

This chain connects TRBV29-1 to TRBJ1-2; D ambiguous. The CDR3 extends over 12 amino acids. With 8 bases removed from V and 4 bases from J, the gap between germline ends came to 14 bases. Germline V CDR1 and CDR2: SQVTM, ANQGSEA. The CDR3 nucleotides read TGCAGCTCCGACGGGAGCCTCTATGGCTACACCTTC. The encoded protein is CSSDGSLYGYTF.

This CDR3 reads CATSRDPRAAAFF. The CDR3 DNA follows: TGTGCCACCAGCAGAGATCCCAGGGCAGCCGCTTTCTTT. The chain combines TRBV15 with TRBJ1-1; D is possibly TRBD1 (5 bases). The CDR3 runs 13 residues. The ends were cut back, 0 bases at V and 11 bases at J, with 13 bases in the middle. From germline, CDR1 is LNHNV and CDR2 YYDKDF (reference sequence).

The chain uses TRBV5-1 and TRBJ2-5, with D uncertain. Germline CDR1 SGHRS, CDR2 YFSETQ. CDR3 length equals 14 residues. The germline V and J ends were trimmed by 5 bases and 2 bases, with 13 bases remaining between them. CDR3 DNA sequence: TGCGCCAGCAGACAAGTGGCGGCACAAGAGACCCAGTACTTC. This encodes CASRQVAAQETQYF. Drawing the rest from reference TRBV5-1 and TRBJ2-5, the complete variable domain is KAGVTQTPRYLIKTRGQQVTLSCSPISGHRSVSWYQQTPGQGLQFLFEYFSETQRNKGNFPGRFSGRQFSNSRSEMNVSTLELGDSALYLCASRQVAAQETQYFGPGTRLLVL.

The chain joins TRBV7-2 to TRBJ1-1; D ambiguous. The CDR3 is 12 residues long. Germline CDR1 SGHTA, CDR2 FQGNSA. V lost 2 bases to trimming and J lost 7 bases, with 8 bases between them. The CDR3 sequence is CASSLNPIEAFF. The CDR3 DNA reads TGTGCCAGCAGCTTAAATCCCATTGAAGCTTTCTTT.

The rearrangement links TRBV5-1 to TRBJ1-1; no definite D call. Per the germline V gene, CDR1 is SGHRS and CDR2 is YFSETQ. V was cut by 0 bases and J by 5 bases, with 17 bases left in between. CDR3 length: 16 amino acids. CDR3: CASSLGQGGLKTEAFF. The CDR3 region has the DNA TGCGCCAGCAGCTTGGGGCAAGGCGGACTAAAGACTGAAGCTTTCTTT.

The CDR3 DNA sequence: TGCGCCACCAACTCCCGACTCAGCGGGGGTAAGGAGACCCAGTACTTC. Translating it yields CATNSRLSGGKETQYF. The rearrangement joins TRBV23-1 to TRBJ2-5; 8 bases are shared with TRBD2. TRBV23-1 is an ORF; its function is uncertain. V lost 10 bases to trimming and J lost 5 bases; unmatched junction nucleotides: 18. The CDR3 runs to 16 residues.

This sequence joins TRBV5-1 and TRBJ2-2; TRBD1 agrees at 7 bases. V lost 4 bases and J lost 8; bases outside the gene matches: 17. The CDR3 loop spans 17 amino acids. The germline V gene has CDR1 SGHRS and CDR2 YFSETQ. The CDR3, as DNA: TGCGCCAGCAGCCCGAGCCGACAGGGAAAAGGTTTGGGGGAGCTGTTTTTT. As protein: CASSPSRQGKGLGELFF.

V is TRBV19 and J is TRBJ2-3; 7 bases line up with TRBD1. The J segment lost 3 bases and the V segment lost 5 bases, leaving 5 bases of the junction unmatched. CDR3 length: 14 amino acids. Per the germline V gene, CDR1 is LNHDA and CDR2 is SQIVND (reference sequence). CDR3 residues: CASSPRQGTDTQYF. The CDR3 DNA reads TGTGCCAGTAGTCCCCGACAGGGAACAGATACGCAGTATTTT.

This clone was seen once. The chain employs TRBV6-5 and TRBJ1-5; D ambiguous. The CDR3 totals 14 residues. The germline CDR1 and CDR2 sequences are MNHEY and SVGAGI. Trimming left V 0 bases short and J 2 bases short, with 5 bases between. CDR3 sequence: CASSYSGGNQPQHF. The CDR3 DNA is TGTGCCAGCAGTTACTCCGGGGGCAATCAGCCCCAGCATTTT.

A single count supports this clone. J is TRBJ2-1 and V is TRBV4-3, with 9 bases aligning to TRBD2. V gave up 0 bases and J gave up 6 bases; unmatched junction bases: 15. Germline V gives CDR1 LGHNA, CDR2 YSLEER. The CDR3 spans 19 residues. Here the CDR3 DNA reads TGCGCCAGCAGCCAAGATCGGGGGACGCGCGGGGGGGCCTTCAATGAGCAGTTCTTC. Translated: CASSQDRGTRGGAFNEQFF.

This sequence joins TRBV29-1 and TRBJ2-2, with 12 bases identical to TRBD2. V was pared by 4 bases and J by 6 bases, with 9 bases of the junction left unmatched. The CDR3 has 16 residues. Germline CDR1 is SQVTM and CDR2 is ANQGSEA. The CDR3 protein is CSVASLAGGGSGELFF. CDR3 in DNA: TGCAGCGTTGCCTCACTAGCGGGAGGAGGTTCCGGGGAGCTGTTTTTT.

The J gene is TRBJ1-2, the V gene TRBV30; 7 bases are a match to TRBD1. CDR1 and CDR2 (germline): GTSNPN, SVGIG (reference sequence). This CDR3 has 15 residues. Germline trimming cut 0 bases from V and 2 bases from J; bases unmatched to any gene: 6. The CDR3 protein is CAWSVLRTGNYGYTF. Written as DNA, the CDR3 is TGTGCCTGGAGTGTGCTTAGGACAGGAAACTATGGCTACACCTTC.

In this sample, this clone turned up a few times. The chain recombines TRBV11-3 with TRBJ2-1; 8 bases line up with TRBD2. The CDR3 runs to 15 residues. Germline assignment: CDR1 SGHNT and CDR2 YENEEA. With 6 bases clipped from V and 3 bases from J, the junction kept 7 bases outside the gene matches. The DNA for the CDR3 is TGTGCCAGCAGTTTTAGCGGGGCGGACTACAATGAGCAGTTCTTC. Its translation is CASSFSGADYNEQFF.

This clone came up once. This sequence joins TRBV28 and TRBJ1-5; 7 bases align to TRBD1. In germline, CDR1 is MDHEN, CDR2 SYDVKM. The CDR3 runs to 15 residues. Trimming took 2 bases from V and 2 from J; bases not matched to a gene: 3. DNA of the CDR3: TGTGCCAGCAGTTTAAGACAGGGTGGCAATCAGCCCCAGCATTTT. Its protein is CASSLRQGGNQPQHF.

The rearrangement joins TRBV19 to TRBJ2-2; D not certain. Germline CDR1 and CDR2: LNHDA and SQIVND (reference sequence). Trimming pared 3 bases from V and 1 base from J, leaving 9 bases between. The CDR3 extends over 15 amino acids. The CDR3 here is CASSMSGRNTGELFF. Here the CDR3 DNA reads TGTGCCAGTAGTATGTCAGGTCGGAACACCGGGGAGCTGTTTTTT.

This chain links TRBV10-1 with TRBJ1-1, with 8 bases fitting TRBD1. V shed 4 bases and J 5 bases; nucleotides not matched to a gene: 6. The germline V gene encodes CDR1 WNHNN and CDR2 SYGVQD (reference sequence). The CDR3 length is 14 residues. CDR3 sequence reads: CASSGAGGRTEAFF. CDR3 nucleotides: TGCGCCAGCAGTGGGGCAGGGGGCAGGACTGAAGCTTTCTTT.

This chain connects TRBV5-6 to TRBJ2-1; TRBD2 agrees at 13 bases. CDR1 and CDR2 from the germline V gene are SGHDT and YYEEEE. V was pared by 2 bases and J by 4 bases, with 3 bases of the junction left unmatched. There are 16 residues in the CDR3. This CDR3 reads CASSFWTSGGYNEQFF. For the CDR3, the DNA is TGTGCCAGCAGCTTTTGGACTAGCGGGGGTTACAATGAGCAGTTCTTC.

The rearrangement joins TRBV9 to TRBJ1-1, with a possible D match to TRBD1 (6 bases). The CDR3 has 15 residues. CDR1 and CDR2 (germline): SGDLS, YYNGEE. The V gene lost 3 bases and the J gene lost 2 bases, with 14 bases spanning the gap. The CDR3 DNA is TGTGCCAGCAGCGCCCTCACAGGGCCTAACACTGAAGCTTTCTTT. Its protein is CASSALTGPNTEAFF.

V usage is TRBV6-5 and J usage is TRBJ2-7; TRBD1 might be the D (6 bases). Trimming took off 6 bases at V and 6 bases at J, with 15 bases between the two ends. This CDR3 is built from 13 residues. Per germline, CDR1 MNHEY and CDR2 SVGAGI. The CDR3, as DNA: TGTGCCAGCAGCTTCCGTACAGGGATCGAGCAGTACTTC. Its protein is CASSFRTGIEQYF.

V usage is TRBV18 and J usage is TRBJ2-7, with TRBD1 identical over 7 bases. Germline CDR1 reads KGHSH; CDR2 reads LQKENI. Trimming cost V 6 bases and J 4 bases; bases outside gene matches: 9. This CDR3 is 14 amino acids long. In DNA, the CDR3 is TGTGCCAGCTCGCCCGGGACAGTAACGTACGAGCAGTACTTC. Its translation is CASSPGTVTYEQYF.

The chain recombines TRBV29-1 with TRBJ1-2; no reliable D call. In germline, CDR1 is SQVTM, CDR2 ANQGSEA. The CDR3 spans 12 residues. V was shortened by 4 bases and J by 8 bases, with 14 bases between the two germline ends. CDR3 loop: CSVGRPMGGYTF. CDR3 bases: TGCAGCGTTGGTAGGCCTATGGGCGGCTACACCTTC.

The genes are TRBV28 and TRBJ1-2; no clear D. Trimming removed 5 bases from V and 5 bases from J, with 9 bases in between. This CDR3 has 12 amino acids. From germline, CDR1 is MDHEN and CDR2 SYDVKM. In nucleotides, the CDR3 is TGTGCCAGCAGTGCCCCCAGTTATGGCTACACCTTC. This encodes CASSAPSYGYTF.